This TCR beta chain was sequenced in a study of T cells after yellow fever vaccination. Study-level results: In post-booster samples, most primary-vaccination clones reappeared (approximately 97% CD4, approximately 91% CD8).

In its sample, this clonotype was seen a few times. Its antigen remains unknown. MiXCR, run by TCRdb on the 5' RACE reads, gives a single entry per CDR3 protein. Among some 290,000 distinct CDR3 sequences, roughly a tenth were seen once, and the ten largest hold about 3.5%. The clonotype originates from a man between 18 and 35 years old who received the YFV17D yellow fever vaccine. The input for sequencing was CD4+ T cells sorted from PBMCs, taken 45 days after the yellow fever booster vaccination.

CDR3 amino acids: CASSLDGNGYTF. The CDR3 region has the DNA TGCGCCAGCAGCTTGGACGGAAATGGCTACACCTTC. The gene calls are TRBV5-1 and TRBJ1-2; D remains ambiguous. Deletions cut 0 bases from V and 6 bases from J, with 6 bases between. CDR1 and CDR2 from the germline V gene are SGHRS and YFSETQ. The CDR3 runs to 12 residues.